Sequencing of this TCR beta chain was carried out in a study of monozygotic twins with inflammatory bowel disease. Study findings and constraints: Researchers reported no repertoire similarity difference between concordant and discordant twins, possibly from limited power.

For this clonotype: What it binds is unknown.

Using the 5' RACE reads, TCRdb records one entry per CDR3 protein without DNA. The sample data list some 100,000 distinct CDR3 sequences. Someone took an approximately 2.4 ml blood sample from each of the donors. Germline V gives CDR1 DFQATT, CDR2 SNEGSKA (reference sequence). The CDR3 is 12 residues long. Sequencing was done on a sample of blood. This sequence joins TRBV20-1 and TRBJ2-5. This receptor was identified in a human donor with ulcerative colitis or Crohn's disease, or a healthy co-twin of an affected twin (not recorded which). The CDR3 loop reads CSARLQQETQYF.